These 15 T cell receptor beta chains share one sample of origin, sequenced in a study of blood T cell repertoires in COVID-19 (TCRdb year 2020). Libraries were constructed by the immunoSEQ multiplex PCR assay. Drawn from immuneACCESS, this table holds only the in-frame rearrangements with V and J called that TCRdb kept. Clones are partly lost; checked studies trace under half to an unresolved V gene and leave the rest unexplained. Recorded for this sample are about 270,000 clones; approximately 90% of them occurred a single time. The ten largest clones capture 2% to 2.5% of the sample. Sequencing was performed on PBMCs or T cells enriched from blood (not recorded which). Receptors were obtained from a woman between 55 and 75 years old in a cohort exposed to, infected with or recovered from COVID-19 (not recorded which).

The chain has TRBV2 and TRBJ2-7; 10 bases are shared with TRBD2. Germline CDR1 and CDR2: SNHLY and FYNNEI. Unmatched junction bases numbered 5, after V lost 7 bases and J lost 2 bases. The CDR3 length is 14 residues. The CDR3 nucleotides read TGTGCCAGCAATCCTAGCGGGAGCGCCTACGAGCAGTACTTC. As protein: CASNPSGSAYEQYF.

This clone was counted once. V is TRBV7-9 and J is TRBJ2-2, with D possibly TRBD2 on 5 matching bases. From germline, CDR1 is SEHNR and CDR2 FQNEAQ (reference sequence). V gave up 5 bases and J gave up 0 bases, with 13 bases separating them. This CDR3 has 16 amino acids. The CDR3 sequence is CASSRISSSNTGELFF. Written as DNA, the CDR3 is TGTGCCAGCAGCCGCATTTCTAGCTCGAACACCGGGGAGCTGTTTTTT.

This rearrangement joins TRBV7-8 to TRBJ2-5, with D unresolved. This CDR3 contains 12 residues. The germline gives CDR1 SGHVS, CDR2 FQNEAQ. Trimming took off 1 base at V and 7 bases at J, with 7 bases between the two ends. CDR3 coding DNA: TGTGCCAGCAGCTTAGAGTTCGGGACCCAGTACTTC. Amino acid sequence: CASSLEFGTQYF.

The gene calls are TRBV7-2 and TRBJ2-7; 13 nucleotides agree with TRBD2. J lost 2 bases, V lost 5 bases, and 6 bases had no gene match. This CDR3 has 16 amino acids. Germline V gives CDR1 SGHTA, CDR2 FQGNSA. CDR3 residues: CASSLRTSGGTYEQYF. The DNA for the CDR3 is TGTGCCAGCAGCCTCAGGACTAGCGGGGGTACCTACGAGCAGTACTTC.

V and J are TRBV24-1 and TRBJ2-7, with 8 nucleotides matching TRBD2. CDR3 size: 15 residues. V lost 2 bases, J lost 0 bases, and 2 bases stayed unmatched. CDR1 and CDR2 from the germline V gene are KGHDR and SFDVKD. The CDR3 DNA reads TGTGCCACCAGTGATTCACTAGCGGCCTCCTACGAGCAGTACTTC. Translated, it gives CATSDSLAASYEQYF.

CDR3 DNA: TGTGCCAGCAGCTTAGGGCAGGGGACGGGCAATCAGCCCCAGCATTTT. Residues: CASSLGQGTGNQPQHF. V gene TRBV7-9 combines with J gene TRBJ1-5; a possible D gene is TRBD1 (6 bases). The CDR3 consists of 16 residues. In germline, CDR1 is SEHNR, CDR2 FQNEAQ (reference sequence). Trimming cost V 1 base and J 2 bases, with 12 bases left between them. The full variable domain, in which reference TRBV7-9 and TRBJ1-5 provide the parts outside the CDR3, is DTGVSQNPRHKITKRGQNVTFRCDPISEHNRLYWYRQTLGQGPEFLTYFQNEAQLEKSRLLSDRFSAERPKGSFSTLEIQRTEQGDSAMYLCASSLGQGTGNQPQHFGDGTRLSIL.

The rearrangement joins TRBV19 to TRBJ1-5, with TRBD1 as a possible D gene (6 bases). This CDR3 is built from 16 residues. From germline, CDR1 is LNHDA and CDR2 SQIVND (reference sequence). The germline V and J ends were trimmed by 5 bases and 2 bases, with 16 bases remaining between them. The CDR3 spells CASSEIQGVGNQPQHF. The CDR3 DNA is TGTGCCAGTAGTGAAATACAGGGAGTTGGCAATCAGCCCCAGCATTTT. Using reference TRBV19 and TRBJ1-5 for the parts outside the CDR3, the full variable domain is DGGITQSPKYLFRKEGQNVTLSCEQNLNHDAMYWYRQDPGQGLRLIYYSQIVNDFQKGDIAEGYSVSREKKESFPLTVTSAQKNPTAFYLCASSEIQGVGNQPQHFGDGTRLSIL.

The chain carries TRBV7-2 and TRBJ2-1; D call uncertain. Germline V gene data show CDR1 as SGHTA and CDR2 as FQGNSA. The CDR3 contains 12 residues. V shed 3 bases and J shed 7 bases, with 7 bases lying between them. Here the CDR3 DNA reads TGTGCCAGCAGCTTTACGAGGAATGAGCAGTTCTTC. This codes for CASSFTRNEQFF.

The rearrangement uses TRBV28 and TRBJ1-2; TRBD1 matches at 7 bases. V was pared by 5 bases and J by 8 bases, with 8 bases of the junction left unmatched. Looked up from germline, CDR1 is MDHEN and CDR2 is SYDVKM. The CDR3 contains 13 residues. CDR3 in DNA: TGTGCCAGCAGTCCAGGGGGTCGGGGAGGCTACACCTTC. It yields the protein CASSPGGRGGYTF.

The genes are TRBV5-4 and TRBJ2-7; D possibly corresponds to TRBD1 (6 bases). Germline V gene lookup returns CDR1 SGHNT and CDR2 YYREEE (reference sequence). Deletions cut 2 bases from V and 0 bases from J, with 12 bases between. This CDR3 comprises 15 residues. CDR3 sequence (DNA): TGTGCCAGCAGCTTTTTGAGGGGGAGCTCCTACGAGCAGTACTTC. Translation gives CASSFLRGSSYEQYF. The full variable domain, completed using reference TRBV5-4 and TRBJ2-7, is ETGVTQSPTHLIKTRGQQVTLRCSSQSGHNTVSWYQQALGQGPQFIFQYYREEENGRGNFPPRFSGLQFPNYSSELNVNALELDDSALYLCASSFLRGSSYEQYFGPGTRLTVT.

The chain links TRBV4-3 to TRBJ2-7, with TRBD2 matching 13 bases. Germline V lookup: CDR1 LGHNA, CDR2 YSLEER. The CDR3 covers 18 residues. V was clipped by 3 bases and J by 1 base; unmatched bases: 9. The DNA for the CDR3 is TGCGCCAGCAGCCACCTCCTGGGGACTAGCGGGGATTCCTACGAGCAGTACTTC. It encodes CASSHLLGTSGDSYEQYF.

The gene calls are TRBV24-1 and TRBJ2-2, with TRBD1 matching over 7 bases. The CDR3 sequence is 17 residues long. Losses at the gene ends were 1 base for V and 1 base for J; bases not matched to a gene: 5. Germline CDR1 is KGHDR and CDR2 is SFDVKD. This CDR3 reads CATSDLNRGLNTGELFF. Here the CDR3 DNA reads TGTGCCACCAGTGATTTAAACAGGGGATTGAACACCGGGGAGCTGTTTTTT.

This clone appeared once. V is TRBV18 and J is TRBJ1-5; TRBD1 aligns across 8 bases. V was clipped by 6 bases and J by 0 bases; unmatched bases: 7. The CDR3 has 16 amino acids. Germline assignment: CDR1 KGHSH and CDR2 LQKENI. The CDR3 nucleotides are TGTGCCAGCTCTCAGGGGGCTTTCACTAGCAATCAGCCCCAGCATTTT. It yields the protein CASSQGAFTSNQPQHF.

The gene calls are TRBV4-2 and TRBJ1-4; D unresolved. V lost 0 bases to trimming and J lost 13 bases, with 18 bases between them. Germline V gene sequence: CDR1 LGHNA, CDR2 YNFKEQ. The CDR3 is made up of 15 amino acids. Here the CDR3 reads CASSQDLGRPAGLFF. CDR3 nucleotides: TGTGCCAGCAGCCAAGATCTTGGACGGCCCGCGGGACTGTTTTTT.

The rearrangement links TRBV2 to TRBJ1-1, with D perhaps TRBD1 (6 bases). CDR1 is SNHLY and CDR2 is FYNNEI in the germline V gene. V lost 8 bases and J 0 bases, leaving 19 bases between the germline ends. The CDR3 spans 16 residues. Here the CDR3 reads CASSPRRTDMNTEAFF. The CDR3 bases are TGTGCCAGCTCTCCCCGTCGGACAGACATGAACACTGAAGCTTTCTTT.